These 10 T cell receptor beta chains were sequenced from one sample in a study of blood T cell repertoires in COVID-19. Only in-frame clones appear in the TCRdb table, and some are missing; sequencing was by immunoSEQ multiplex PCR. Among roughly 200,000 clones listed, 88% were seen once. The material sequenced was peripheral blood. These receptors were collected from a man in his forties or fifties with COVID-19, enrolled during active disease.

The chain links TRBV12-3 or TRBV12-4 to TRBJ1-2; tentatively, D is TRBD1 (5 bases). The CDR3 is made up of 13 amino acids. Trimming removed 6 bases from V and 4 bases from J, with 12 bases in between. CDR3 DNA sequence: TGTGCCAGCAGCCACCGGGGGAGCTATGGCTACACCTTC. It yields the protein CASSHRGSYGYTF.

The V call is TRBV5-4, the J call TRBJ1-4, with 9 bases fitting TRBD1. The CDR3 runs to 16 residues. V dropped 1 base and J dropped 5; count of bases not matched to a gene: 6. CDR1 and CDR2 from the germline V gene are SGHNT and YYREEE (reference sequence). Written as DNA, the CDR3 is TGTGCCAGCAGCTTGTCATTGGGACAGGGAAATGAAAAACTGTTTTTT. Encoded protein: CASSLSLGQGNEKLFF.

This CDR3 is CAISRRDSEGGYTF. DNA of the CDR3: TGTGCCATCAGTAGAAGGGACAGTGAAGGTGGCTACACCTTC. The chain recombines TRBV10-3 with TRBJ1-2; 7 nucleotides agree with TRBD1. Germline CDR1 is ENHRY and CDR2 is SYGVKD. The trim removed 5 bases at V and 7 bases at J, leaving 10 bases unmatched. The CDR3 loop spans 14 amino acids.

This clone was recorded once. This rearrangement joins TRBV3-1 (or the pseudogene TRBV3-2) to TRBJ2-7; D unresolved. Trimming took 1 base from V and 6 from J, leaving 7 bases between them. Germline-derived CDR1 and CDR2 are LGHDT and YNNKEL (reference sequence). The CDR3 has 12 amino acids. CDR3 sequence: CASSQVAVEQYF. DNA of the CDR3: TGTGCCAGCAGCCAAGTGGCCGTCGAGCAGTACTTC.

This clone was found once. The V gene is TRBV30, the J gene TRBJ2-7, with 8 bases aligning to TRBD2. The CDR3 runs 12 residues. CDR1 and CDR2 from the germline V gene are GTSNPN and SVGIG (reference sequence). V lost 8 bases and J lost 5; bases outside the gene matches: 8. Written as DNA, the CDR3 is TGTGCCGGGGCCGGTAGCGGGAACGAGCAGTACTTC. The encoded protein is CAGAGSGNEQYF.

The chain uses TRBV30 and TRBJ2-7, with 7 positions matching TRBD2. Germline V gives CDR1 GTSNPN, CDR2 SVGIG (reference sequence). The trim removed 5 bases at V and 2 bases at J, leaving 0 bases unmatched. This CDR3 spans 11 amino acids. Here the CDR3 DNA reads TGTGCCTGGGGGACTACCTACGAGCAGTACTTC. As protein: CAWGTTYEQYF.

Only one count was recorded for this clone. The gene calls are TRBV18 and TRBJ2-2; 7 bases agree with TRBD2. Germline CDR1 KGHSH, CDR2 LQKENI. With V trimmed by 2 bases and J by 0 bases, 6 bases remained unmatched. The CDR3 is 17 residues long. This CDR3 reads CASSPAAAGTNTGELFF. CDR3 nucleotide sequence: TGTGCCAGCTCACCAGCTGCAGCGGGGACGAACACCGGGGAGCTGTTTTTT.

The chain employs TRBV30 and TRBJ2-2, with a tentative D call TRBD2 (5 bases). The CDR3 covers 13 residues. Germline-derived CDR1 and CDR2 are GTSNPN and SVGIG (reference sequence). V lost 3 bases and J 1 base, leaving 6 bases between the germline ends. The CDR3 here is CAWSRGNTGELFF. The CDR3 DNA is TGTGCCTGGAGCCGGGGGAACACCGGGGAGCTGTTTTTT. Using reference TRBV30 and TRBJ2-2 for the parts outside the CDR3, the full variable domain is SQTIHQWPATLVQPVGSPLSLECTVEGTSNPNLYWYRQAAGRGLQLLFYSVGIGQISSEVPQNLSASRPQDRQFILSSKKLLLSDSGFYLCAWSRGNTGELFFGEGSRLTVL.

CDR3: CASSPRSTGLPRPNTEAFF. The CDR3 DNA sequence: TGTGCCAGCAGTCCACGATCCACAGGATTACCAAGACCGAACACTGAAGCTTTCTTT. The V and J genes are TRBV6-6 and TRBJ1-1; a possible D gene is TRBD1 (5 bases). This CDR3 has 19 residues. Per germline, CDR1 MNHNY and CDR2 SVGAGI (reference sequence). Trimming pared 5 bases from V and 1 base from J, leaving 26 bases between.

The rearrangement joins TRBV7-9 to TRBJ2-1; D call uncertain. The length of the CDR3 is 15 residues. Germline CDR1 is SEHNR and CDR2 is FQNEAQ (reference sequence). The V end lost 3 bases, the J end lost 0 bases, and 9 bases lay between the germline ends. The CDR3 reads CASSLLGASYNEQFF. CDR3 DNA: TGTGCCAGCAGCTTGCTCGGAGCCTCCTACAATGAGCAGTTCTTC. Complete variable domain (other parts from reference TRBV7-9 and TRBJ2-1): DTGVSQNPRHKITKRGQNVTFRCDPISEHNRLYWYRQTLGQGPEFLTYFQNEAQLEKSRLLSDRFSAERPKGSFSTLEIQRTEQGDSAMYLCASSLLGASYNEQFFGPGTRLTVL.